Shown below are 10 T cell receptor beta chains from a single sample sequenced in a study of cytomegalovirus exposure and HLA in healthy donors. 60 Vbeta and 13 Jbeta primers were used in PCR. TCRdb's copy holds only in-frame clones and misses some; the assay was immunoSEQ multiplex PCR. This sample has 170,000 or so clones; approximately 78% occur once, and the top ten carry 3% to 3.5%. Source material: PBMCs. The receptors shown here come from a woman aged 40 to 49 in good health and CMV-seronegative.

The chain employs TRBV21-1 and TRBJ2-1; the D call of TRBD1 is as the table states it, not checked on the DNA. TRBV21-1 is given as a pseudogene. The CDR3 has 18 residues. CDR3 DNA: TGTGCCAGCAGCACGAATATACAGGGCCTCCAGCCTTACAATGAGCAGTTCTTC. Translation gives CASSTNIQGLQPYNEQFF.

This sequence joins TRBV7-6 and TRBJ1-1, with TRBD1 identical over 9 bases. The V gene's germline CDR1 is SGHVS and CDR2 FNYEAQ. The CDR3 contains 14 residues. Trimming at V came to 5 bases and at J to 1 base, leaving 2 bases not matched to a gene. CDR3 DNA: TGTGCCAGCAGCCTGGACAGGGGGAACACTGAAGCTTTCTTT. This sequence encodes CASSLDRGNTEAFF.

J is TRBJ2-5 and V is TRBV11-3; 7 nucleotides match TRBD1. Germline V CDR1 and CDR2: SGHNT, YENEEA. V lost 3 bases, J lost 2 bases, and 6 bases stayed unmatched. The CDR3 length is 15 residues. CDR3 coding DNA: TGTGCCAGCAGCTTGGGGGACAGTCTGCAAGAGACCCAGTACTTC. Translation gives CASSLGDSLQETQYF.

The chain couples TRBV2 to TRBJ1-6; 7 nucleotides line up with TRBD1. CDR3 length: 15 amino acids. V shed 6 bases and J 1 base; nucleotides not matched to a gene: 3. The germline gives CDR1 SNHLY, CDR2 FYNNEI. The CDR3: CASSGRGSYNSPLHF. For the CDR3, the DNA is TGTGCCAGCAGCGGCAGGGGGTCCTATAATTCACCCCTCCACTTT.

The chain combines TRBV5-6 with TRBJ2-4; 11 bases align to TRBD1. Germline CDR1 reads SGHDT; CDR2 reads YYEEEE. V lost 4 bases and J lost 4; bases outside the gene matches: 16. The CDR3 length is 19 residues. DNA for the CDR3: TGTGCCAGCAGCCCCGGTTCGGGACAGGGGGTTTATATGAAAAACATTCAGTACTTC. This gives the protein CASSPGSGQGVYMKNIQYF.

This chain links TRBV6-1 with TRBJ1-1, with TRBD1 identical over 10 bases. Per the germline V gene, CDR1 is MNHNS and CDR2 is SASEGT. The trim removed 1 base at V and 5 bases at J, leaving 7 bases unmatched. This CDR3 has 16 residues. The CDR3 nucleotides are TGTGCCAGCAGTGAAGGAGGGGACAGGGGATATACTGAAGCTTTCTTT. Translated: CASSEGGDRGYTEAFF.

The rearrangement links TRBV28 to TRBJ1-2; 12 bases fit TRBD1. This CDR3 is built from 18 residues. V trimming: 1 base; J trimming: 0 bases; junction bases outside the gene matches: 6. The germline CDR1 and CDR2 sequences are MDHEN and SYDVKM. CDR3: CASSLLGTGGLANYGYTF. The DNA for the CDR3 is TGTGCCAGCAGTTTATTGGGGACAGGGGGCCTAGCTAACTATGGCTACACCTTC.

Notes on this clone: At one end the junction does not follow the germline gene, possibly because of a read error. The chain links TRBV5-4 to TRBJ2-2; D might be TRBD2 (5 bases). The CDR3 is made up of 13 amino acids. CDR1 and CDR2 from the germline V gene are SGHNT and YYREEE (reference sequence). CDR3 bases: TGTGCCAGCAGCTTGATGTCCACCGGGGAGCTGCTTTTT. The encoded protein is CASSLMSTGELLF.

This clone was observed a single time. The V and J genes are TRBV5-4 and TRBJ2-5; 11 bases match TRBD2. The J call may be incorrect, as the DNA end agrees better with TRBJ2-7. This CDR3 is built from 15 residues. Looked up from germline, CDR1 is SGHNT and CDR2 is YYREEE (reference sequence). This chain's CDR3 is CASSSRTSGSYEQYF. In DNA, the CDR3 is TGTGCCAGCAGCTCGCGGACTAGCGGGTCCTACGAGCAGTACTTC.

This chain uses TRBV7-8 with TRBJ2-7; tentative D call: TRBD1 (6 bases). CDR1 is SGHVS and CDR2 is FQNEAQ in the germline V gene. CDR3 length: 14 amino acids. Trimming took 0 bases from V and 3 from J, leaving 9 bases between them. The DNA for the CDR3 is TGTGCCAGCAGCTTAGCCAGCAGGGGCTACGAGCAGTACTTC. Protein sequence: CASSLASRGYEQYF. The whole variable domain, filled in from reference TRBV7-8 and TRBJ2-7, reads GAGVSQSPRYKVAKRGQDVALRCDPISGHVSLFWYQQALGQGPEFLTYFQNEAQLDKSGLPSDRFFAERPEGSVSTLKIQRTQQEDSAVYLCASSLASRGYEQYFGPGTRLTVT.